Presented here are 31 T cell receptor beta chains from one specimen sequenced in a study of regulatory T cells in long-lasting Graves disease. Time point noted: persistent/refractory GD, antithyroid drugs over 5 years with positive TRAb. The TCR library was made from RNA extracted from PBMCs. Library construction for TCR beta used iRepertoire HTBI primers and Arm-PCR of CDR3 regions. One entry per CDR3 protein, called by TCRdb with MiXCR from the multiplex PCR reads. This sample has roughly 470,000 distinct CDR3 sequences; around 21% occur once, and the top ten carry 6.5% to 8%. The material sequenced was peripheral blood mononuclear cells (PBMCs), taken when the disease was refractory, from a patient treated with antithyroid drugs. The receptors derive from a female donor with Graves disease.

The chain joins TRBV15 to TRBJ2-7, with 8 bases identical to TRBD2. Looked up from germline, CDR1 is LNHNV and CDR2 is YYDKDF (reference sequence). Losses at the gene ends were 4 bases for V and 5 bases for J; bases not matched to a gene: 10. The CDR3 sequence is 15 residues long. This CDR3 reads CATSNIGLALHEQYF. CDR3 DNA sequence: TGTGCCACCAGCAACATTGGACTAGCTTTGCACGAGCAGTACTTC. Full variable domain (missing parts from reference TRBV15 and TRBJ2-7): DAMVIQNPRYQVTQFGKPVTLSCSQTLNHNVMYWYQQKSSQAPKLLFHYYDKDFNNEADTPDNFQSRRPNTSFCFLDIRSPGLGDTAMYLCATSNIGLALHEQYFGPGTRLTVT.

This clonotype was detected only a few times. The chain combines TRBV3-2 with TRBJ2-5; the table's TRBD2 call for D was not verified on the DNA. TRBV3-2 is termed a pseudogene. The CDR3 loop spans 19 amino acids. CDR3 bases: TGTGCCAGCAGCCAAGGGGAGCCGGGACTAGCGGGAGTATTAGAGACCCAGTACTTC. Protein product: CASSQGEPGLAGVLETQYF.

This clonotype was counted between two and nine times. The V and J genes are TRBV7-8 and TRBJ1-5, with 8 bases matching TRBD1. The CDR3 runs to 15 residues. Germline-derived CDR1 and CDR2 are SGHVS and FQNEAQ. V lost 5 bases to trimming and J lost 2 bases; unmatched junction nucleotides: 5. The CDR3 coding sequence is TGTGCCAGCAGCAACCAGGGGGCTGGCAATCAGCCCCAGCATTTT. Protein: CASSNQGAGNQPQHF.

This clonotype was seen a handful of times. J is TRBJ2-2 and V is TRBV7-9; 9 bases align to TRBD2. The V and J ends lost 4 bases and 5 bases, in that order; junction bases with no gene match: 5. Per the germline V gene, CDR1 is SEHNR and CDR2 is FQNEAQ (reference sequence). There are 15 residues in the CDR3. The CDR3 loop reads CASSSRLAATGELFF. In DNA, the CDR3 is TGTGCCAGCAGCTCACGACTAGCGGCTACCGGGGAGCTGTTTTTT. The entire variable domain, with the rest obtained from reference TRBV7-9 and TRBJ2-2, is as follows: DTGVSQNPRHKITKRGQNVTFRCDPISEHNRLYWYRQTLGQGPEFLTYFQNEAQLEKSRLLSDRFSAERPKGSFSTLEIQRTEQGDSAMYLCASSSRLAATGELFFGEGSRLTVL.

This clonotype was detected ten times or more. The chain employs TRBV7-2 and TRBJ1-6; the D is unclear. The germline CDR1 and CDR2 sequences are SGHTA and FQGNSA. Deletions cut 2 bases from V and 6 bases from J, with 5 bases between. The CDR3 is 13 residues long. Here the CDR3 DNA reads TGTGCCAGCAGCTTAAAGGCTAATTCACCCCTCCACTTT. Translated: CASSLKANSPLHF.

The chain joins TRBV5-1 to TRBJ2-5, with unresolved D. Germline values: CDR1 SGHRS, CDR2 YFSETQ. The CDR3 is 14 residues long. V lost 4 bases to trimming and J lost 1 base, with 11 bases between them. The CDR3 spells CASSLWVAQETQYF. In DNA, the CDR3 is TGCGCCAGCAGCCTGTGGGTCGCCCAAGAGACCCAGTACTTC.

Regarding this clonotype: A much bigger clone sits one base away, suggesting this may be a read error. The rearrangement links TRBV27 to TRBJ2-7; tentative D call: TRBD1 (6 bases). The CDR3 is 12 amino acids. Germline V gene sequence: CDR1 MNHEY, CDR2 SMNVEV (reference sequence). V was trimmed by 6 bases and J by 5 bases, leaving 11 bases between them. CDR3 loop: CASSHPGDEQYF. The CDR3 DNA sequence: TGTGCCAGCAGCCACCCAGGGGACGAGCAGTACTTC.

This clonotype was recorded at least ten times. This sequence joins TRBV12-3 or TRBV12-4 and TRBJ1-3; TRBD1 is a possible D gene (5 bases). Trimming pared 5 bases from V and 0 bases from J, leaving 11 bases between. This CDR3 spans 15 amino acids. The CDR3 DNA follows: TGTGCCAGCAGTGTGGGACCGGACTCTGGAAACACCATATATTTT. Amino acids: CASSVGPDSGNTIYF.

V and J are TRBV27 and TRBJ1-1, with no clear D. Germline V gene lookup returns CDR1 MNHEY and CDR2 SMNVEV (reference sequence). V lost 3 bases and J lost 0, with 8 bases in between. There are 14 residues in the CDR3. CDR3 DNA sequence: TGTGCCAGCAGTTTTGGGAGCATGAACACTGAAGCTTTCTTT. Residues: CASSFGSMNTEAFF.

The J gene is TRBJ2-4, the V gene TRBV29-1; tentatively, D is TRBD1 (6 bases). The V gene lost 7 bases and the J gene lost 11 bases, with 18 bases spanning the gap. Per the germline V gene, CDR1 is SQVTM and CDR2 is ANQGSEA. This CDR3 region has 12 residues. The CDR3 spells CSAVGRGSFQYF. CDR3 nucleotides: TGCAGCGCAGTTGGCAGGGGTTCATTTCAGTACTTC.

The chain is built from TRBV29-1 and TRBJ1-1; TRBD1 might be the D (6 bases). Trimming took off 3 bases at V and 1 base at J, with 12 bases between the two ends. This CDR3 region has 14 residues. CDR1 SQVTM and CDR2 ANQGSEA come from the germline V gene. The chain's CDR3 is CSVDPQGTNTEAFF. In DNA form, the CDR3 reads TGCAGCGTTGACCCACAGGGAACGAACACTGAAGCTTTCTTT.

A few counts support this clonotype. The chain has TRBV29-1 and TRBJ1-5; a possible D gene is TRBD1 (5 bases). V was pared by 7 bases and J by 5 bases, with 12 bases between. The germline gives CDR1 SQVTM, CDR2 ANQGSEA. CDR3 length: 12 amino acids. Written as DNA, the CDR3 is TGCAGCGACGACAGTGAGGATCAGCCCCAGCATTTT. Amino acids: CSDDSEDQPQHF.

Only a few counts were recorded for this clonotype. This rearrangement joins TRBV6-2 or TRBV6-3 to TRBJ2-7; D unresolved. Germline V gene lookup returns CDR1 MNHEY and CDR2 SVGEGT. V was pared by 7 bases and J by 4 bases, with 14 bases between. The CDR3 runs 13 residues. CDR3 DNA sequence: TGTGCCAGCACCCAATCCCCCTTTTACGAGCAGTACTTC. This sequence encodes CASTQSPFYEQYF.

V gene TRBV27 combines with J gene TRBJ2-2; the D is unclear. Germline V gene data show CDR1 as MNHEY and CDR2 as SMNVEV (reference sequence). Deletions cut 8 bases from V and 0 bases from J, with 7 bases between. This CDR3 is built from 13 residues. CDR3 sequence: CASLRTNTGELFF. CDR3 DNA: TGTGCCAGCCTAAGGACGAACACCGGGGAGCTGTTTTTT.

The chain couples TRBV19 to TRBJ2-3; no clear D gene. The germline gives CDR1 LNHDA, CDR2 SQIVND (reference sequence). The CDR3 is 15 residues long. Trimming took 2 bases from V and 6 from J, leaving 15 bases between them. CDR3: CASSISSSSFDTQYF. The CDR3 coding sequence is TGTGCCAGTAGTATAAGTTCCTCCTCGTTCGATACGCAGTATTTT.

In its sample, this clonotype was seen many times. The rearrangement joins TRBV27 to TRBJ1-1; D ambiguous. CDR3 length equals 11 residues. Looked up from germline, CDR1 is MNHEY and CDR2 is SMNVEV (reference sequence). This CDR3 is CAHRWGTEAFF. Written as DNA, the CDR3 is TGTGCGCATAGGTGGGGCACTGAAGCTTTCTTT.

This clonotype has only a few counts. The CDR3 coding sequence is TGTGCCAGCAGCCAAGGGTCCCGGGCTACTAATGAAAAACTGTTTTTT. It encodes CASSQGSRATNEKLFF. The chain uses TRBV11-2 and TRBJ1-4; D gene unclear. The V gene's germline CDR1 is SGHAT and CDR2 FQNNGV. The CDR3 length is 16 residues. V was trimmed by 5 bases and J by 2 bases, leaving 15 bases between them.

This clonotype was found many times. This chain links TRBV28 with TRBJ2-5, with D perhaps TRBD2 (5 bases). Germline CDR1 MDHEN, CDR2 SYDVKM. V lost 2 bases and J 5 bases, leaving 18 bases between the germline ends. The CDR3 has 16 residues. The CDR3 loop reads CASSLGSRAGFETQYF. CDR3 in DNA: TGTGCCAGCAGTTTAGGTTCGAGGGCCGGTTTTGAGACCCAGTACTTC.

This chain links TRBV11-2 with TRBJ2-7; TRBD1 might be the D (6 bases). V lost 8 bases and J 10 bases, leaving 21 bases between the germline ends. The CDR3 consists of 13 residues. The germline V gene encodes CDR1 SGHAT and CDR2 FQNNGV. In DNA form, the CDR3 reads TGTGCCAGCGGCCGGGGCAGGGGCGGAAGACAGTACTTC. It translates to CASGRGRGGRQYF. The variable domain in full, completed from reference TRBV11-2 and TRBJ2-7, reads EAGVAQSPRYKIIEKRQSVAFWCNPISGHATLYWYQQILGQGPKLLIQFQNNGVVDDSQLPKDRFSAERLKGVDSTLKIQPAKLEDSAVYLCASGRGRGGRQYFGPGTRLTVT.

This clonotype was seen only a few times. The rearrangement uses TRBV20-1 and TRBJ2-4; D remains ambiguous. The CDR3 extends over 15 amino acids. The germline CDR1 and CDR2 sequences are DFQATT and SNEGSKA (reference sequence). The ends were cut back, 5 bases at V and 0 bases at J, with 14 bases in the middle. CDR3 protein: CSAADMTLAKNIQYF. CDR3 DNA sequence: TGCAGTGCTGCCGACATGACCCTAGCCAAAAACATTCAGTACTTC.

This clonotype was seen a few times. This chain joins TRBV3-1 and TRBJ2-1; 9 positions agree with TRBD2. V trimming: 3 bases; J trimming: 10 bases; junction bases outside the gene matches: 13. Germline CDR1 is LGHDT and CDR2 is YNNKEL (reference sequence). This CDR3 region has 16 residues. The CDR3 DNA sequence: TGTGCCAGCAGCCACCATCTAGCGGGAATGGCGGAGGAGCAGTTCTTC. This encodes CASSHHLAGMAEEQFF.

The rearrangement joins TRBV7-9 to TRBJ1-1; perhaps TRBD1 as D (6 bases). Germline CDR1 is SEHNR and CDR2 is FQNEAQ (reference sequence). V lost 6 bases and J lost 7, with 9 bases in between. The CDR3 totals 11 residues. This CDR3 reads CASRIQGEAFF. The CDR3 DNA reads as TGTGCCAGCAGGATACAGGGTGAAGCTTTCTTT.

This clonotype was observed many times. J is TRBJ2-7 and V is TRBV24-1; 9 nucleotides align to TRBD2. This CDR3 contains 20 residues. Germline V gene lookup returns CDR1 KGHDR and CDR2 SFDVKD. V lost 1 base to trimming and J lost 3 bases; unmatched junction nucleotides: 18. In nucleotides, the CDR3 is TGTGCCACCAGTGATTTACCGTCCAGGCCAACCGGGACTAGCCTCTACGAGCAGTACTTC. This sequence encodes CATSDLPSRPTGTSLYEQYF.

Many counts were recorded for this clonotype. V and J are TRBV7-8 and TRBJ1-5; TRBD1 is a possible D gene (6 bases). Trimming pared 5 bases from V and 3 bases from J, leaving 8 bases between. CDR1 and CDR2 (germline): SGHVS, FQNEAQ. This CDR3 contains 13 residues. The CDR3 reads CASSTGNNQPQHF. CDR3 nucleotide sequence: TGTGCCAGCAGCACAGGGAACAATCAGCCCCAGCATTTT.

The chain's CDR3 is CASSRLVQETQYF. The CDR3 region has the DNA TGTGCCAGCAGTAGACTGGTTCAAGAGACCCAGTACTTC. The chain employs TRBV6-1 and TRBJ2-5; D remains unclear. V gave up 5 bases and J gave up 2 bases, with 9 bases separating them. This CDR3 comprises 13 residues. Per germline, CDR1 MNHNS and CDR2 SASEGT.

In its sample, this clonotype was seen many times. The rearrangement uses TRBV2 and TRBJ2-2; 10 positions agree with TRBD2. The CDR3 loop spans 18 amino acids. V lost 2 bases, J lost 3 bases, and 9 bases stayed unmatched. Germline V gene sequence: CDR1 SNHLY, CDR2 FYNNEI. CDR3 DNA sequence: TGTGCCAGCAGTGAATGGATTTTAGGACTAGCGGACACCGGGGAGCTGTTTTTT. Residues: CASSEWILGLADTGELFF.

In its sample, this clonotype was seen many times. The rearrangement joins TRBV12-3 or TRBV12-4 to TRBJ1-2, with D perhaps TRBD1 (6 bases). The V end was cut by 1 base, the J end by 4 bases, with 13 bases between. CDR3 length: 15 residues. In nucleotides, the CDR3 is TGTGCCAGCAGTTTAGTACAGGGAGGTGGCTATGGCTACACCTTC. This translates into CASSLVQGGGYGYTF.

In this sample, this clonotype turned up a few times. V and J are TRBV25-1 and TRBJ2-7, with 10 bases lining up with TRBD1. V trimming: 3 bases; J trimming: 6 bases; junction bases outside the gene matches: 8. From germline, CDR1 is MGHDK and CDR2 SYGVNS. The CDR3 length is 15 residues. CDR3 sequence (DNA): TGTGCCAGCAGTGAGCTGGGACAGGGGAAGGGCGAGCAGTACTTC. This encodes CASSELGQGKGEQYF.

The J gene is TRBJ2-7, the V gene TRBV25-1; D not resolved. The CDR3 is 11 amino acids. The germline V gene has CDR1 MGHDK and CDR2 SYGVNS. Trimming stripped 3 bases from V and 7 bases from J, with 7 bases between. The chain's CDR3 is CASSECWEQYF. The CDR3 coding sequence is TGTGCCAGCAGTGAGTGTTGGGAGCAGTACTTC.

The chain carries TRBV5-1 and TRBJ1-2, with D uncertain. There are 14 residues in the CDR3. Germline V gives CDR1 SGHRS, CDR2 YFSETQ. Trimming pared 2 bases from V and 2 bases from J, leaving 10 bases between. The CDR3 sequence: CASSFPGTNYGYTF. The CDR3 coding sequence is TGCGCCAGCAGCTTCCCGGGAACAAACTATGGCTACACCTTC.

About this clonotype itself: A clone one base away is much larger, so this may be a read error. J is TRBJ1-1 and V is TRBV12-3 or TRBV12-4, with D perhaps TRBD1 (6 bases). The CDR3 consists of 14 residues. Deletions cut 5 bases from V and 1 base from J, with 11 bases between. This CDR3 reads CASSLWGQNTEAFF. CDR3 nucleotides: TGTGCCAGCAGTCTATGGGGACAGAACACTGAAGCTTTCTTT.